A single TCR beta chain is shown here with its context. No antigen is known for it. V dropped 4 bases and J dropped 7 bases, with 10 bases sitting between them. The CDR3 is 13 residues long. CDR1 is SEHNR and CDR2 is FQNEAQ in the germline V gene (reference sequence). For CDR3 and TCR beta VDJ profiling, genomic DNA was the template used. TCRdb ran MiXCR on the reads and lists one entry per CDR3 protein. The sample records 150,000 to 200,000 distinct CDR3 sequences, less than 50% being singletons. Sequencing was done on patients that had shown CD8+CD57+ cell expansion by flow cytometry. Severe acquired aplastic anemia was diagnosed in all patients. Blood sampling was performed on the patients, and none of them had received therapy by then. This entry is derived from a study of CD8+CD57+ T cells in acquired aplastic anemia. Across the study: CD4+ and CD8+ cells, once sorted, gave DNA averaging 3.2 ug.

Findings and caveats of the study: Fewer than 35 sequences, all CD8+ CDR3, were shared between patients and controls.

This sequence was found in a human donor with aplastic anemia. Sequenced sample: sorted CD4+, CD8+, or CD8+CD57+ T cells (not recorded which) from PBMCs. The chain uses TRBV7-9 and TRBJ2-2; tentative D call: TRBD2 (6 bases). In DNA, the CDR3 is TGTGCCAGCAGCTCGGGACTCCTCGGGGAGCTGTTTTTT. Translated, it gives CASSSGLLGELFF.